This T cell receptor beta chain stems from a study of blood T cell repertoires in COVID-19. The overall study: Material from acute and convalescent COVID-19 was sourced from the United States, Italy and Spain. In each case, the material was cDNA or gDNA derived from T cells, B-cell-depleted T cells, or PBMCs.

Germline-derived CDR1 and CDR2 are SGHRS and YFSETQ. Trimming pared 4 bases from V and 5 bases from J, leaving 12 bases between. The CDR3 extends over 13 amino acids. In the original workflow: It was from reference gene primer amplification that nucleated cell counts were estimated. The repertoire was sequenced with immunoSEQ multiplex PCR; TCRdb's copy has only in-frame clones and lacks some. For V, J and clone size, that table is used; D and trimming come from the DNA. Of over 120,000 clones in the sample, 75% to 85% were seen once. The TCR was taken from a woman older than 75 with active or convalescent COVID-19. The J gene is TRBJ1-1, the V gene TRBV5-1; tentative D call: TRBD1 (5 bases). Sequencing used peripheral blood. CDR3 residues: CASSIVQGTEAFF. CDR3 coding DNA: TGCGCCAGCAGCATAGTTCAGGGTACTGAAGCTTTCTTT. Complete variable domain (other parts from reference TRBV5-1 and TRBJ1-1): KAGVTQTPRYLIKTRGQQVTLSCSPISGHRSVSWYQQTPGQGLQFLFEYFSETQRNKGNFPGRFSGRQFSNSRSEMNVSTLELGDSALYLCASSIVQGTEAFFGQGTRLTVV.